This paragraph covers one T cell receptor beta chain sequence. This entry comes from a study of blood T cell repertoires in COVID-19. Between the trimmed V and J ends, which lost 2 bases and 8 bases, there was a span of 6 bases. The CDR3 contains 12 residues. This table comes from immunoSEQ multiplex PCR, and its TCRdb copy is limited to in-frame clones, with some not included. Here the sample spans tens of thousands of clones, just over 85% being singletons. The receptor's source is an older man with active COVID-19. V gene TRBV12-3 or TRBV12-4 combines with J gene TRBJ2-2; D is ambiguous. The sequenced material came from peripheral blood. CDR3 protein: CASSLLAGELFF. The DNA of the CDR3 is TGTGCCAGCAGTTTATTGGCAGGGGAGCTGTTTTTT.